A selection of T cell receptor beta chains follows, all from one sample in a study of CD8 T cells in Susac syndrome. TCRdb re-called the immunoSEQ multiplex PCR reads through MiXCR, storing one row per CDR3 protein. The repertoire holds about 120,000 distinct CDR3 sequences, 90% to 95% seen once, with about 0.098% in the top ten. Sequenced material: CD4+ T cells from PBMCs. These receptors were obtained from a human donor in good health. The CDR3 runs from the conserved cysteine through the conserved F or W. Each record gives: J gene, CDR3 length, D gene, V gene, clone size, CDR3 protein, CDR3 DNA. D genes are given only for firm matches. Expanded clones get a size class; other rows say once, few or many, or leave the size out.

j_gene: TRBJ2-1
len: 14
d_gene: -
v_gene: TRBV3-1
abundance: -
CDR3aa: CASSQEVIYNEQFF
CDR3nt: TGTGCCAGCAGCCAAGAGGTTATCTACAATGAGCAGTTCTTC

j_gene: TRBJ2-2
len: 16
d_gene: TRBD1
v_gene: TRBV19
abundance: -
CDR3aa: CASSIGGTGFTGELFF
CDR3nt: TGTGCCAGTAGTATAGGAGGGACAGGGTTCACCGGGGAGCTGTTTTTT

j_gene: TRBJ2-2
len: 14
d_gene: -
v_gene: TRBV7-9
abundance: -
CDR3aa: CASSLLANTGELFF
CDR3nt: TGTGCCAGCAGCTTACTGGCGAACACCGGGGAGCTGTTTTTT

j_gene: TRBJ2-7
len: 13
d_gene: -
v_gene: TRBV29-1
abundance: few
CDR3aa: CSVGKASLYEQYF
CDR3nt: TGCAGCGTTGGAAAGGCCTCTCTCTACGAGCAGTACTTC

j_gene: TRBJ1-1
len: 16
d_gene: -
v_gene: TRBV5-1
abundance: -
CDR3aa: CASSLAAGVIDTEAFF
CDR3nt: TGCGCCAGCAGCTTGGCGGCAGGGGTCATAGACACTGAAGCTTTCTTT

j_gene: TRBJ1-5
len: 12
d_gene: -
v_gene: TRBV14
abundance: -
CDR3aa: CASSLTGQPQHF
CDR3nt: TGTGCCAGCAGCCTGACGGGGCAGCCCCAGCATTTT

j_gene: TRBJ2-1
len: 16
d_gene: TRBD2
v_gene: TRBV6-1
abundance: -
CDR3aa: CASSRKRIAGNNEQFF
CDR3nt: TGTGCCAGCAGTAGAAAACGAATAGCGGGCAACAATGAGCAGTTCTTC

j_gene: TRBJ2-3
len: 16
d_gene: TRBD2
v_gene: TRBV7-9
abundance: -
CDR3aa: CASSSIWGGPSDTQYF
CDR3nt: TGTGCCAGCAGCTCCATATGGGGAGGGCCTTCAGATACGCAGTATTTT

j_gene: TRBJ2-1
len: 16
d_gene: -
v_gene: TRBV7-8
abundance: -
CDR3aa: CASSLTLGGMEDEQFF
CDR3nt: TGTGCCAGCAGCTTAACCCTCGGGGGTATGGAGGATGAGCAGTTCTTC

j_gene: TRBJ1-5
len: 15
d_gene: TRBD1
v_gene: TRBV18
abundance: -
CDR3aa: CASSVGTGGNQPQHF
CDR3nt: TGTGCCAGCTCAGTAGGGACAGGGGGAAATCAGCCCCAGCATTTT

j_gene: TRBJ1-2
len: 14
d_gene: TRBD1
v_gene: TRBV2
abundance: -
CDR3aa: CASTYGTANYGYTF
CDR3nt: TGTGCCAGCACTTACGGGACAGCAAACTATGGCTACACCTTC

j_gene: TRBJ2-4
len: 17
d_gene: TRBD1
v_gene: TRBV4-2
abundance: -
CDR3aa: CASSQAWDRGAKNIQYF
CDR3nt: TGTGCCAGCAGCCAAGCTTGGGACAGGGGGGCCAAAAACATTCAGTACTTC

j_gene: TRBJ2-6
len: 16
d_gene: -
v_gene: TRBV18
abundance: once
CDR3aa: CASSPGVNSGANVLTF
CDR3nt: TGTGCCAGCTCTCCGGGGGTTAACTCTGGGGCCAACGTCCTGACTTTC

j_gene: TRBJ2-3
len: 15
d_gene: -
v_gene: TRBV7-9
abundance: -
CDR3aa: CASSVGTSSTDTQYF
CDR3nt: TGTGCCAGCAGCGTCGGGACTTCTAGCACAGATACGCAGTATTTT

j_gene: TRBJ1-2
len: 9
d_gene: -
v_gene: TRBV21-1
abundance: -
CDR3aa: CASSIGYTF
CDR3nt: TGTGCCAGCAGCATAGGCTACACCTTC

j_gene: TRBJ2-6
len: 15
d_gene: -
v_gene: TRBV7-2
abundance: few
CDR3aa: CASSLGGSGANVLTF
CDR3nt: TGTGCCAGCAGCTTAGGAGGGTCTGGGGCCAACGTCCTGACTTTC

j_gene: TRBJ2-5
len: 14
d_gene: -
v_gene: TRBV27
abundance: -
CDR3aa: CASSSIAGVKTQYF
CDR3nt: TGTGCCAGCAGTTCTATAGCAGGGGTAAAGACCCAGTACTTC

j_gene: TRBJ1-2
len: 11
d_gene: -
v_gene: TRBV20-1
abundance: -
CDR3aa: CSATEREGYTF
CDR3nt: TGCAGTGCAACTGAGAGAGAGGGCTACACCTTC

j_gene: TRBJ2-3
len: 13
d_gene: -
v_gene: TRBV7-2
abundance: -
CDR3aa: CASSLTGRDTQYF
CDR3nt: TGTGCCAGCAGCTTAACAGGGCGAGATACGCAGTATTTT

j_gene: TRBJ2-5
len: 15
d_gene: TRBD2
v_gene: TRBV7-3
abundance: -
CDR3aa: CASSPGAAGQETQYF
CDR3nt: TGTGCCAGCAGCCCGGGAGCAGCGGGACAAGAGACCCAGTACTTC

j_gene: TRBJ2-6
len: 18
d_gene: -
v_gene: TRBV7-9
abundance: once
CDR3aa: CASSLDPQGQAGANVLTF
CDR3nt: TGTGCCAGCAGCTTAGACCCACAGGGTCAAGCTGGGGCCAACGTCCTGACTTTC

j_gene: TRBJ2-2
len: 16
d_gene: -
v_gene: TRBV12-3/TRBV12-4
abundance: -
CDR3aa: CASSFSPDSKNGELFF
CDR3nt: TGTGCCAGCAGTTTCTCACCCGACTCCAAAAACGGGGAGCTGTTTTTT

j_gene: TRBJ2-7
len: 14
d_gene: -
v_gene: TRBV12-3/TRBV12-4
abundance: once
CDR3aa: CASSLAELTYEQYF
CDR3nt: TGTGCCAGCAGTTTAGCAGAACTGACCTACGAGCAGTACTTC

j_gene: TRBJ1-2
len: 14
d_gene: TRBD1
v_gene: TRBV5-1
abundance: -
CDR3aa: CASSLAGGLDGYTF
CDR3nt: TGCGCCAGCAGCTTGGCAGGGGGGTTGGATGGCTACACCTTC

j_gene: TRBJ1-1
len: 15
d_gene: TRBD1
v_gene: TRBV6-2/TRBV6-3
abundance: -
CDR3aa: CASSYGGTVNTEAFF
CDR3nt: TGTGCCAGCAGTTACGGGGGGACAGTGAACACTGAAGCTTTCTTT